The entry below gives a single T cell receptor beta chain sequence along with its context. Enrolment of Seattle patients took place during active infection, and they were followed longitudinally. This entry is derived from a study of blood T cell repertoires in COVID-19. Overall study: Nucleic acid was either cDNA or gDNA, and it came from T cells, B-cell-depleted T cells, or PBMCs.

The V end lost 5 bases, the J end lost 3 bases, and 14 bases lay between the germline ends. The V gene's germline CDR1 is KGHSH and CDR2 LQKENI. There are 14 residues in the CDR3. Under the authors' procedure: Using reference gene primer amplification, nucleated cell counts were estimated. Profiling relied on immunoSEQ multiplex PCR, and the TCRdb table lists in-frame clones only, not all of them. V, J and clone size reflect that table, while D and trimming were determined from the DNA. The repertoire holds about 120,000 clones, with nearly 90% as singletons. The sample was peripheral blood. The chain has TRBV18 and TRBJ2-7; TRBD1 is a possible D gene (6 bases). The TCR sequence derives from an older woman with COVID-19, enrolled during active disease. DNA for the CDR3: TGTGCCAGCTCAACCTTCGGACAGTTCTACGAGCAGTACTTC. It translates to CASSTFGQFYEQYF. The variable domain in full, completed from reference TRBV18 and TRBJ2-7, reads NAGVMQNPRHLVRRRGQEARLRCSPMKGHSHVYWYRQLPEEGLKFMVYLQKENIIDESGMPKERFSAEFPKEGPSILRIQQVVRGDSAAYFCASSTFGQFYEQYFGPGTRLTVT.